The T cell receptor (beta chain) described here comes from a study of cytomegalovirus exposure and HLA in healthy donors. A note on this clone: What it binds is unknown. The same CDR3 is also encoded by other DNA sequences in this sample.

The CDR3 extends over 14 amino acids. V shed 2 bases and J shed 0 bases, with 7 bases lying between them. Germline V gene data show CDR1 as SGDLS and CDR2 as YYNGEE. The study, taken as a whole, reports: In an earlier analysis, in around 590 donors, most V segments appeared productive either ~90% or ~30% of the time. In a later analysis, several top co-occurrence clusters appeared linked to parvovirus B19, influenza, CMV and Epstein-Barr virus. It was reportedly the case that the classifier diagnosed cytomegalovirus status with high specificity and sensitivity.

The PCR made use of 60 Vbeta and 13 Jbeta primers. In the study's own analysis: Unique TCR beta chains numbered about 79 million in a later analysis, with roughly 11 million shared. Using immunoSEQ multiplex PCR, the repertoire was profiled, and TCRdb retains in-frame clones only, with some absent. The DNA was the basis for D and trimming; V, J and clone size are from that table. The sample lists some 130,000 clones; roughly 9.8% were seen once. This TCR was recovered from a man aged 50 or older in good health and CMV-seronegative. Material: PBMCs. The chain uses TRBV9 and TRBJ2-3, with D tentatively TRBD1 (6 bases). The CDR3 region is CASSVGASTDTQYF. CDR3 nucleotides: TGTGCCAGCAGCGTGGGGGCTAGCACAGATACGCAGTATTTT.